This T cell receptor (beta chain) was identified in a study of T cells after yellow fever vaccination. The wider study: Some fractions had low cell numbers, and these were prepared with SMART-Seq v4 Ultra Low Input.

Findings and caveats of the study: Among all clonotypes, a small share was observed in both CD4 and CD8 compartments. Booster sampling recovered most clones from primary vaccination (approximately 96% CD4, approximately 88% CD8).

CDR3 length equals 16 residues. From germline, CDR1 is LGHNA and CDR2 YNFKEQ. V was shortened by 11 bases and J by 1 base, with 21 bases between the two germline ends. This clonotype has a count of ten or more. What it binds is not known. The authors made TCR cDNA by 5'RACE template switching, adding a universal primer site and UMIs. TCRdb reanalysed the 5' RACE reads using MiXCR and keeps one entry per CDR3 protein. The sample consists of over 250,000 distinct CDR3 sequences, around 4.9% of them appearing once. Sample: CD4+ T cells sorted from PBMCs, taken on the day of the yellow fever booster vaccination. The V gene is TRBV4-2, the J gene TRBJ1-5; D is possibly TRBD1 (6 bases). The receptor was derived from a man younger than 30 who received the YFV17D yellow fever vaccine. DNA for the CDR3: TGTGCCTCCAGGCCGGACAGCCAAATGAGCAATCAGCCCCAGCATTTT. Translated, it gives CASRPDSQMSNQPQHF.